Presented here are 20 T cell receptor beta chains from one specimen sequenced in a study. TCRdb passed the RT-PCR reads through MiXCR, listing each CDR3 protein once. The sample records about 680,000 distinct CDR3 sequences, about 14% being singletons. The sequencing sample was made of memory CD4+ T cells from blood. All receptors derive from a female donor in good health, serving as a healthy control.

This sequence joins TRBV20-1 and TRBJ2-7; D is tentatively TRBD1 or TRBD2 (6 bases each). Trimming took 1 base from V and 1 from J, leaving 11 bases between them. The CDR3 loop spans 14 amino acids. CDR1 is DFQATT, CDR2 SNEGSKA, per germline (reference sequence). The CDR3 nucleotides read TGCAGTGCTAGAGTAGAGGGGGGTTCCTACGAGCAGTACTTC. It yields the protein CSARVEGGSYEQYF.

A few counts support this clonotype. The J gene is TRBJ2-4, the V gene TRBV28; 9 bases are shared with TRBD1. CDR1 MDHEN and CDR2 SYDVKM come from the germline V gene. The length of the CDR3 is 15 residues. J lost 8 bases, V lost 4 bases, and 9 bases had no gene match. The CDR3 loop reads CASSSPDRGSDIQYF. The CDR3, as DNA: TGTGCCAGCAGTTCTCCCGACAGGGGGAGCGACATTCAGTACTTC.

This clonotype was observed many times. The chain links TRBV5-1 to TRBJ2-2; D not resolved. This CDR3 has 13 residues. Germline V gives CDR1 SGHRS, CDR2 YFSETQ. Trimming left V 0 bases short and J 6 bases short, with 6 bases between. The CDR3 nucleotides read TGCGCCAGCAGCTTGGTGGGGTCCGGGGAGCTGTTTTTT. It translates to CASSLVGSGELFF.

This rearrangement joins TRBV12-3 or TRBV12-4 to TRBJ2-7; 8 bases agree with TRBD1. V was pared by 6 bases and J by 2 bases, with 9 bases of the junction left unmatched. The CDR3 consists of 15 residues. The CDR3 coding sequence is TGTGCCAGCAGCGACCGAGGACAGGGCGCCTACGAGCAGTACTTC. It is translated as CASSDRGQGAYEQYF.

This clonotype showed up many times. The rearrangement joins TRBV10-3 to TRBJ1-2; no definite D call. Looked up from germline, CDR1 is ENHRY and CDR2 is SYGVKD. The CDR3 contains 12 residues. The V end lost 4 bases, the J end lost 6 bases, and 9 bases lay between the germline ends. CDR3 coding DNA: TGTGCCATCAGTGCTGGAGGAGATGGCTACACCTTC. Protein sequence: CAISAGGDGYTF.

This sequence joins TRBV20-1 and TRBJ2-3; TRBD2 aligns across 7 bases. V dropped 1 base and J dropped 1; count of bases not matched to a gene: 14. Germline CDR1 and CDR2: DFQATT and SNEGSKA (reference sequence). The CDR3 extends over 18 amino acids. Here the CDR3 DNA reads TGCAGTGCTAGAGCCCCGCTGGGCGGGAGATGGGGCACAGATACGCAGTATTTT. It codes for CSARAPLGGRWGTDTQYF.

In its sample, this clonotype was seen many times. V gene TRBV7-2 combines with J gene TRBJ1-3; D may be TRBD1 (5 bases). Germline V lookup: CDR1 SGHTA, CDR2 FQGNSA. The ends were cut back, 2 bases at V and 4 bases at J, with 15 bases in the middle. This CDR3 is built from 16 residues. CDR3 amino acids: CASSLYGASTGNTIYF. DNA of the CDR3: TGTGCCAGCAGCTTATATGGGGCATCCACCGGAAACACCATATATTTT.

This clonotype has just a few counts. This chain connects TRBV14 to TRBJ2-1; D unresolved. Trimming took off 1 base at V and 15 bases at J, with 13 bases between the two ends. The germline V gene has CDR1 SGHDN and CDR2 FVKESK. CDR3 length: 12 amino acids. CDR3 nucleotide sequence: TGTGCCAGCAGCCAAGTTGGAGTACACCGGTTCTTC. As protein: CASSQVGVHRFF.

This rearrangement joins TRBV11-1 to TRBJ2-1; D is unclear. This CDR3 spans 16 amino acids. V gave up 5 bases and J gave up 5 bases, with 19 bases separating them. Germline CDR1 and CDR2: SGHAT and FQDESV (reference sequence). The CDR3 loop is CASSPQDRLSHNEQFF. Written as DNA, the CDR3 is TGTGCCAGCAGCCCCCAAGATCGCTTAAGTCACAATGAGCAGTTCTTC.

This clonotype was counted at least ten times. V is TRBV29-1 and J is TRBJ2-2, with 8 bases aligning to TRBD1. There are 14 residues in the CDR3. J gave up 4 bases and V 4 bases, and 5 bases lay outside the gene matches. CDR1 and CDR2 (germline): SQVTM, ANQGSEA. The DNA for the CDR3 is TGCAGCGTTGCACAGGGGGTCTCCACCGGGGAGCTGTTTTTT. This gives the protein CSVAQGVSTGELFF.

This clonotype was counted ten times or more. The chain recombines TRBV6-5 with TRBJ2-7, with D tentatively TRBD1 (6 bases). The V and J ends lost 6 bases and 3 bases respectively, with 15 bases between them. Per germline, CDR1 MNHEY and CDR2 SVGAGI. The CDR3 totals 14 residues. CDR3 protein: CASSPLGQFYEQYF. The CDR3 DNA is TGTGCCAGCAGCCCCTTAGGACAGTTCTACGAGCAGTACTTC.

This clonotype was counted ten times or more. The CDR3 here is CAISGTSGDGDTQYF. The CDR3 DNA reads TGTGCCATCAGTGGGACTAGCGGGGACGGAGATACGCAGTATTTT. The rearrangement links TRBV10-3 to TRBJ2-3, with 12 bases identical to TRBD2. Germline trimming cut 4 bases from V and 5 bases from J; bases unmatched to any gene: 4. In germline, CDR1 is ENHRY, CDR2 SYGVKD. CDR3 size: 15 residues.

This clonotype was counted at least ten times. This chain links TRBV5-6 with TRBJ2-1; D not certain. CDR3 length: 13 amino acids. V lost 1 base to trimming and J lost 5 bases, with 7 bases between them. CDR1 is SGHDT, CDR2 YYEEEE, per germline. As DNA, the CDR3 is TGTGCCAGCAGCTTGTGGTCTCACAATGAGCAGTTCTTC. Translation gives CASSLWSHNEQFF.

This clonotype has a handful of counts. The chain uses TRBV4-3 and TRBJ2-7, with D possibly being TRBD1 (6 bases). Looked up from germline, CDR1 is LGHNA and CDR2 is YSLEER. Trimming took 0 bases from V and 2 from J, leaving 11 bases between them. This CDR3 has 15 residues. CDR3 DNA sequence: TGCGCCAGCAGCCAAGATCGAGACAGGACCTACGAGCAGTACTTC. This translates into CASSQDRDRTYEQYF.

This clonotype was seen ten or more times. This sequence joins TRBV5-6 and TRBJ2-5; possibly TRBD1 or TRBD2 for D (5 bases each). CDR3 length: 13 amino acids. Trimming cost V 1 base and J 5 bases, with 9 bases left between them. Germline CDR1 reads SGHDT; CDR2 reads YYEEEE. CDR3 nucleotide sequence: TGTGCCAGCAGCTTGTCAGGGAGCGAGACCCAGTACTTC. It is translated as CASSLSGSETQYF.

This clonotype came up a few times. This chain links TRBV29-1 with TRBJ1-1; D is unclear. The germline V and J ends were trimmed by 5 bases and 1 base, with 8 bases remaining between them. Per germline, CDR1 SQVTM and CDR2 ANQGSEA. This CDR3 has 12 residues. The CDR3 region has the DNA TGCAGCGTTCCCGGGCAGAACACTGAAGCTTTCTTT. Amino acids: CSVPGQNTEAFF.

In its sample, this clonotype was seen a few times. CDR3 amino acids: CSVVRERAPVGAYTF. The CDR3 DNA sequence: TGCAGCGTTGTGAGGGAAAGGGCCCCTGTCGGGGCCTACACCTTC. This sequence joins TRBV29-1 and TRBJ1-2; maybe TRBD1 (5 bases). The V gene's germline CDR1 is SQVTM and CDR2 ANQGSEA. The CDR3 is 15 residues long. The ends were cut back, 4 bases at V and 10 bases at J, with 25 bases in the middle.

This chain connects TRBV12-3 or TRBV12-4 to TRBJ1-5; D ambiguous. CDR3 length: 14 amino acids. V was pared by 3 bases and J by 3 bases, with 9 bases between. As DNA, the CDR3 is TGTGCCAGCAGTTTCTTCGGGGACAATCAGCCCCAGCATTTT. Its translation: CASSFFGDNQPQHF.

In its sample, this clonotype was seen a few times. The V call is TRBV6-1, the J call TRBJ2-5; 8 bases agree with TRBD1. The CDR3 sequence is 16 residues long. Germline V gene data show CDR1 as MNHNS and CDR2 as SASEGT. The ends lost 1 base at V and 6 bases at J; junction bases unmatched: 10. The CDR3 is CASSEVGGRGPKTQYF. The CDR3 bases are TGTGCCAGCAGTGAAGTCGGAGGCAGGGGGCCCAAGACCCAGTACTTC.

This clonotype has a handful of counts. The CDR3 sequence is CASNLDSGGNSPLHF. Here the CDR3 DNA reads TGTGCCAGCAACCTGGACAGCGGGGGGAATTCACCCCTCCACTTT. V gene TRBV12-3 or TRBV12-4 combines with J gene TRBJ1-6; weak D call: TRBD1 (6 bases). The ends were cut back, 7 bases at V and 7 bases at J, with 17 bases in the middle. This CDR3 is built from 15 residues.